The T cell receptor beta chain described here comes from a study of siplizumab effects on memory and regulatory T cells. Whole-study results and caveats: Many proliferating CD4+ or CD8+ clones remained unclassified. Roughly 80-96% of them could not be assigned either a naive or a memory phenotype. Suppressive function of proliferating Tregs from siplizumab cultures was not confirmed. Alloreactive sequences from unstimulated CD4+ memory cells fell significantly with siplizumab.

About this clone itself: The antigen remains unidentified.

It was 80,000 to 100,000 TCR templates that were assayed per sample. TCRdb's table, derived via immunoSEQ multiplex PCR, lists solely in-frame clones and lacks some. The sample records about 100,000 clones, 85% to 95% being singletons. The CDR3 is 14 residues long. From germline, CDR1 is PRHDT and CDR2 FYEKMQ (reference sequence). Between the trimmed V and J ends, which lost 2 bases and 5 bases, there was a span of 12 bases. This TCR came from a human donor in good health. This sequence joins TRBV13 and TRBJ2-5; a possible D gene is TRBD2 (6 bases). The sample taken for sequencing was non-Treg CD4+ T cells sorted from blood. Written as DNA, the CDR3 is TGTGCCAGCAGCTTAAACTCGGGAGTTGAGACCCAGTACTTC. Protein sequence: CASSLNSGVETQYF.